The 14 T cell receptor beta chains given below trace back to one sample, sequenced in a study of cytomegalovirus exposure and HLA in healthy donors. The PCR had 60 Vbeta and 13 Jbeta primers. Using immunoSEQ multiplex PCR, the repertoire was profiled, and TCRdb retains in-frame clones only, with some absent. The data contain under 200,000 clones, about 79% of them singletons. The sample consisted of PBMCs. The receptors stem from a man aged 45-60 years in good health and CMV-seropositive.

In its sample, this clone was seen once. This sequence joins TRBV7-8 and TRBJ1-5; D remains unclear. Germline V lookup: CDR1 SGHVS, CDR2 FQNEAQ. CDR3 size: 15 residues. Trimming removed 4 bases at V and 9 bases at J, with 19 bases between. The CDR3, as DNA: TGTGCCAGCAGCTCCAGTGGCGGGGTTTTGGCGCCCCAGCATTTT. This translates into CASSSSGGVLAPQHF.

This chain uses TRBV7-9 with TRBJ1-2, with TRBD1 identical over 8 bases. The germline V gene has CDR1 SEHNR and CDR2 FQNEAQ (reference sequence). The CDR3 has 14 amino acids. The V gene end was trimmed by 5 bases and the J gene end by 3 bases; junction bases not matched to a gene: 5. The CDR3 sequence: CASSPRTGYYGYTF. In nucleotides, the CDR3 is TGTGCCAGCAGCCCCCGGACAGGGTACTATGGCTACACCTTC.

The chain combines TRBV9 with TRBJ2-1; the match to TRBD2 covers 7 bases. The CDR3 sequence is 17 residues long. Unmatched junction bases numbered 11, after V lost 0 bases and J lost 5 bases. Germline V lookup: CDR1 SGDLS, CDR2 YYNGEE. The CDR3 DNA reads as TGTGCCAGCAGCGTAGAAGGAAGGGCTAGCGGCGACAATGAGCAGTTCTTC. It codes for CASSVEGRASGDNEQFF.

The CDR3: CASSSGQGYETQYF. Written as DNA, the CDR3 is TGTGCCAGTAGTTCGGGACAGGGATACGAGACCCAGTACTTC. The V call is TRBV19, the J call TRBJ2-5; 9 nucleotides line up with TRBD1. Germline trimming cut 5 bases from V and 5 bases from J; bases unmatched to any gene: 6. CDR3 length equals 14 residues. CDR1 LNHDA and CDR2 SQIVND come from the germline V gene (reference sequence).

V and J are TRBV6-5 and TRBJ1-5; 7 bases are a match to TRBD1. V shed 5 bases and J 6 bases; nucleotides not matched to a gene: 7. This CDR3 has 14 amino acids. CDR1 and CDR2 (germline): MNHEY, SVGAGI. This CDR3 is CASSPSRGTQPQHF. The CDR3 DNA sequence: TGTGCCAGCAGTCCTTCCAGGGGGACTCAGCCCCAGCATTTT.

This chain links TRBV5-1 with TRBJ2-3, with 13 bases lining up with TRBD2. V dropped 9 bases and J dropped 2; count of bases not matched to a gene: 3. Looked up from germline, CDR1 is SGHRS and CDR2 is YFSETQ. The CDR3 spans 14 residues. The CDR3 DNA follows: TGCGCCACGACTAGCGGGGGGATCACAGATACGCAGTATTTT. Translation gives CATTSGGITDTQYF. Filled out from reference TRBV5-1 and TRBJ2-3, the complete variable domain reads KAGVTQTPRYLIKTRGQQVTLSCSPISGHRSVSWYQQTPGQGLQFLFEYFSETQRNKGNFPGRFSGRQFSNSRSEMNVSTLELGDSALYLCATTSGGITDTQYFGPGTRLTVL.

The sample holds one count of this clone. V usage is TRBV5-1 and J usage is TRBJ2-5; no clear D gene. Germline loops: CDR1 SGHRS, CDR2 YFSETQ. The CDR3 is made up of 12 amino acids. Between the trimmed V and J ends, which lost 0 bases and 5 bases, there was a span of 5 bases. The CDR3, as DNA: TGCGCCAGCAGCTTGGATCGGGAGACCCAGTACTTC. Its translation is CASSLDRETQYF.

V and J are TRBV5-6 and TRBJ1-5; TRBD1 is a possible D gene (6 bases). The CDR3 runs to 15 residues. The ends were cut back, 4 bases at V and 4 bases at J, with 15 bases in the middle. CDR1 and CDR2 from the germline V gene are SGHDT and YYEEEE. The CDR3 DNA follows: TGTGCCAGCAGCCAGGGAGGGACACCAAATCAGCCCCAGCATTTT. Translation: CASSQGGTPNQPQHF.

This chain joins TRBV6-1 and TRBJ1-4; 7 bases match TRBD1. The CDR3 is made up of 15 amino acids. V shed 6 bases and J 7 bases; nucleotides not matched to a gene: 11. The germline gives CDR1 MNHNS, CDR2 SASEGT. The CDR3 here is CASSSGGTAAEKLFF. The DNA of the CDR3 is TGTGCCAGCAGCTCGGGGGGGACAGCCGCTGAAAAACTGTTTTTT.

There are a few counts of this clone. This rearrangement joins TRBV4-1 to TRBJ1-6; D is uncertain. Germline CDR1 reads MGHRA; CDR2 reads YSYEKL. The germline V and J ends were trimmed by 0 bases and 6 bases, with 6 bases remaining between them. The CDR3 runs to 14 residues. The CDR3 loop is CASSQDLSNSPLHF. In DNA, the CDR3 is TGCGCCAGCAGCCAAGACTTGAGTAATTCACCCCTCCACTTT.

This rearrangement joins TRBV19 to TRBJ1-1; the D gene is possibly TRBD1 (6 bases). Germline lookup yields CDR1 LNHDA and CDR2 SQIVND (reference sequence). The CDR3 spans 16 residues. The V end lost 3 bases, the J end lost 0 bases, and 14 bases lay between the germline ends. CDR3 sequence: CASSILGGAVNTEAFF. CDR3 in DNA: TGTGCCAGTAGTATCCTCGGGGGGGCGGTGAACACTGAAGCTTTCTTT.

This clone was seen a few times. This chain joins TRBV11-2 and TRBJ2-5, with 15 bases aligning to TRBD2. CDR1 and CDR2 from the germline V gene are SGHAT and FQNNGV. This CDR3 contains 17 residues. J was trimmed by 5 bases and V by 3 bases; bases with no gene match: 7. As DNA, the CDR3 is TGTGCCAGCAGCTTGTTGGGACTAGCGGGAGGTGTGGAGACCCAGTACTTC. This translates into CASSLLGLAGGVETQYF.

V and J are TRBV19 and TRBJ1-1, with 10 positions matching TRBD1. Germline V CDR1 and CDR2: LNHDA, SQIVND (reference sequence). The CDR3 covers 13 residues. With 5 bases clipped from V and 6 bases from J, the junction kept 3 bases outside the gene matches. CDR3 DNA: TGTGCCAGTAGTCTAGGACAGGGGGCTGAAGCTTTCTTT. Amino acids: CASSLGQGAEAFF. The full variable domain, rest sourced from reference TRBV19 and TRBJ1-1, is DGGITQSPKYLFRKEGQNVTLSCEQNLNHDAMYWYRQDPGQGLRLIYYSQIVNDFQKGDIAEGYSVSREKKESFPLTVTSAQKNPTAFYLCASSLGQGAEAFFGQGTRLTVV.

The rearrangement links TRBV28 to TRBJ1-1; 9 bases are shared with TRBD1. CDR3 length: 16 residues. Germline trimming cut 5 bases from V and 4 bases from J; bases unmatched to any gene: 11. From germline, CDR1 is MDHEN and CDR2 SYDVKM. CDR3 in amino acids: CASSPALQGAVTEAFF. In DNA, the CDR3 is TGTGCCAGCAGTCCCGCACTACAGGGGGCCGTCACTGAAGCTTTCTTT.